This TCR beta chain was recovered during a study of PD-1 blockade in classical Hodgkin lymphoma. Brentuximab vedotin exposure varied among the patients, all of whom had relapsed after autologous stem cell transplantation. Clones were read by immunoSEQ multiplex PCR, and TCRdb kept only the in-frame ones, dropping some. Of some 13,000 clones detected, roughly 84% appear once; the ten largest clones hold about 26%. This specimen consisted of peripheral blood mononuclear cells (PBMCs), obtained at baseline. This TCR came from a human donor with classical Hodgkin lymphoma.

The CDR3: CASSLGARAYEQYF. The CDR3 DNA is TGTGCCAGCAGCTTAGGGGCGCGGGCCTACGAGCAGTACTTC. The chain carries TRBV7-2 and TRBJ2-7; perhaps TRBD2 as D (5 bases). Germline V gene lookup returns CDR1 SGHTA and CDR2 FQGNSA. The V end lost 1 base, the J end lost 2 bases, and 9 bases lay between the germline ends. The CDR3 spans 14 residues.